What follows are 11 T cell receptor beta chains derived from one specimen sequenced in a study of early T cells in non-severe SARS-CoV-2 infection. TCRdb reprocessed the 5' RACE reads via MiXCR and lists one record per CDR3 protein. Among tens of thousands of distinct CDR3 sequences listed, around 5.6% were seen once. The sequenced material came from whole blood. Every receptor here comes from an adult who was a healthcare worker with PCR-confirmed SARS-CoV-2 infection or an uninfected control (not recorded which).

The chain employs TRBV5-6 and TRBJ2-2; D unclear. The V end lost 3 bases, the J end lost 0 bases, and 9 bases lay between the germline ends. The CDR3 consists of 15 residues. Germline values: CDR1 SGHDT, CDR2 YYEEEE. The chain's CDR3 is CASSSLSPNTGELFF. The CDR3 DNA is TGTGCCAGCAGCTCCCTCTCACCGAACACCGGGGAGCTGTTTTTT.

This chain links TRBV7-7 with TRBJ1-6, with D unresolved. This CDR3 contains 13 residues. V was trimmed by 9 bases and J by 5 bases, leaving 11 bases between them. Germline V CDR1 and CDR2: SSHAT, FNYEAQ (reference sequence). The CDR3 nucleotides read TGTGCCAGTTCGGCCGCAAATAATTCACCCCTCCACTTT. Protein product: CASSAANNSPLHF.

The chain links TRBV28 to TRBJ2-7; D not resolved. Trimming pared 3 bases from V and 3 bases from J, leaving 9 bases between. Germline CDR1 MDHEN, CDR2 SYDVKM. The CDR3 length is 13 residues. The CDR3 sequence is CASSFYQDYEQYF. In DNA, the CDR3 is TGTGCCAGCAGTTTTTACCAGGACTACGAGCAGTACTTC. The variable domain in full, completed from reference TRBV28 and TRBJ2-7, reads DVKVTQSSRYLVKRTGEKVFLECVQDMDHENMFWYRQDPGLGLRLIYFSYDVKMKEKGDIPEGYSVSREKKERFSLILESASTNQTSMYLCASSFYQDYEQYFGPGTRLTVT.

This clonotype showed up just a few times. The J gene is TRBJ2-1, the V gene TRBV29-1; 11 bases agree with TRBD1. V was pared by 6 bases and J by 9 bases, with 10 bases of the junction left unmatched. Germline-derived CDR1 and CDR2 are SQVTM and ANQGSEA. The CDR3 consists of 14 residues. The chain's CDR3 is CSVAGQGASGEQFF. The CDR3, as DNA: TGCAGCGTAGCTGGACAGGGGGCATCGGGTGAGCAGTTCTTC.

The sample holds a few counts of this clonotype. The chain joins TRBV6-1 to TRBJ2-1, with 7 bases lining up with TRBD2. J lost 3 bases, V lost 2 bases, and 22 bases had no gene match. This CDR3 region has 21 residues. Germline V gene data show CDR1 as MNHNS and CDR2 as SASEGT. The chain's CDR3 is CASSERRSQGPSGRRYNEQFF. CDR3 nucleotide sequence: TGTGCCAGCAGTGAAAGGAGGAGCCAAGGGCCTAGCGGACGGCGCTACAATGAGCAGTTCTTC.

This clonotype came up a few times. The chain recombines TRBV28 with TRBJ1-2, with D unresolved. The CDR3 contains 13 residues. Trimming took 1 base from V and 7 from J, leaving 10 bases between them. CDR1 is MDHEN and CDR2 is SYDVKM in the germline V gene. The CDR3 is CASSLSFGVGYTF. The CDR3 DNA follows: TGTGCCAGCAGTTTATCGTTCGGGGTTGGCTACACCTTC.

This clonotype was detected many times. The chain combines TRBV6-1 with TRBJ2-1; a weak D match, TRBD2 (6 bases). The CDR3 is 15 residues long. V gave up 7 bases and J gave up 5 bases, with 18 bases separating them. Germline V gives CDR1 MNHNS, CDR2 SASEGT. This CDR3 reads CASTGGTKGNNEQFF. Written as DNA, the CDR3 is TGTGCCAGCACCGGAGGGACGAAGGGTAACAATGAGCAGTTCTTC.

A few counts support this clonotype. The rearrangement joins TRBV6-5 to TRBJ2-7; 13 bases align to TRBD2. V shed 6 bases, J shed 6 bases, and the junction held 14 bases outside the gene matches. Germline CDR1 reads MNHEY; CDR2 reads SVGAGI. The CDR3 length is 17 residues. CDR3 bases: TGTGCCAGCAGACCGATCCTCACCGGGACTAGCGGGACCGAGCAGTACTTC. Amino acid sequence: CASRPILTGTSGTEQYF.

V usage is TRBV10-1 and J usage is TRBJ1-2; no clear D gene. The CDR3 consists of 13 residues. Germline lookup yields CDR1 WNHNN and CDR2 SYGVQD (reference sequence). Trimming stripped 3 bases from V and 2 bases from J, with 7 bases between. CDR3: CASSESGNYGYTF. As DNA, the CDR3 is TGCGCCAGCAGTGAATCCGGAAACTATGGCTACACCTTC.

This clonotype appeared a single time. The CDR3 protein is CASSSGTSGDTQYF. Written as DNA, the CDR3 is TGTGCCAGCAGCTCCGGGACCTCTGGAGATACGCAGTATTTT. The rearrangement links TRBV5-6 to TRBJ2-3; D assignment may be TRBD1 or TRBD2 (5 bases each). V lost 3 bases, J lost 5 bases, and 13 bases lay in between. Per the germline V gene, CDR1 is SGHDT and CDR2 is YYEEEE. The CDR3 spans 14 residues.

This clonotype turned up a few times. The chain links TRBV10-1 to TRBJ2-2; D is unresolved. This CDR3 is 13 amino acids long. From germline, CDR1 is WNHNN and CDR2 SYGVQD (reference sequence). V lost 5 bases, J lost 6 bases, and 10 bases lay in between. The CDR3 bases are TGCGCCAGCAGTCCAGGTGGGGCCGGGGAGCTGTTTTTT. Translation: CASSPGGAGELFF.